This passage covers 9 T cell receptor beta chains from one sample sequenced in a study of T cell changes during pregnancy in multiple sclerosis. Produced via immunoSEQ multiplex PCR; TCRdb's table is partial and in-frame only. The sample gives fewer than 85,000 clones, over 90% of which show up once; more than 1% is in the top ten. Material: peripheral blood, obtained in the second trimester of pregnancy. The receptor set was obtained from a female donor with multiple sclerosis, enrolled in a pregnancy study.

This chain links TRBV27 with TRBJ2-5; D possibly corresponds to TRBD1 (5 bases). This CDR3 region has 12 residues. CDR1 is MNHEY and CDR2 is SMNVEV in the germline V gene (reference sequence). The V gene lost 3 bases and the J gene lost 7 bases, with 9 bases spanning the gap. This CDR3 reads CASSFRDGTQYF. The CDR3 region has the DNA TGTGCCAGCAGTTTCAGGGATGGGACCCAGTACTTC.

A single count supports this clone. The gene calls are TRBV7-9 and TRBJ2-7; tentatively, D is TRBD1 (6 bases). The CDR3 length is 16 residues. CDR1 SEHNR and CDR2 FQNEAQ come from the germline V gene (reference sequence). V gave up 4 bases and J gave up 3 bases, with 19 bases separating them. The CDR3 sequence: CASSSTQGSPNYEQYF. CDR3 DNA: TGTGCCAGCAGCTCAACCCAGGGGAGTCCGAACTACGAGCAGTACTTC.

The J gene is TRBJ1-5, the V gene TRBV4-2; 9 nucleotides align to TRBD1. V was clipped by 3 bases and J by 4 bases; unmatched bases: 4. Per the germline V gene, CDR1 is LGHNA and CDR2 is YNFKEQ. CDR3 size: 15 residues. This CDR3 is CASSQEQGANQPQHF. The CDR3 DNA reads as TGTGCCAGCAGCCAGGAACAGGGGGCTAATCAGCCCCAGCATTTT.

CDR3 sequence: CASERGQEENGNQPQHF. CDR3 coding DNA: TGCGCCAGCGAAAGAGGACAGGAAGAGAATGGCAATCAGCCCCAGCATTTT. V is TRBV23-1 and J is TRBJ1-5; 7 nucleotides match TRBD1. TRBV23-1 belongs to the ORF category, with a function that is uncertain. The CDR3 runs 17 residues. J lost 2 bases, V lost 8 bases, and 15 bases had no gene match.

The chain uses TRBV5-4 and TRBJ2-1, with D perhaps matching TRBD2 (5 bases). The CDR3 is 13 amino acids. Germline V CDR1 and CDR2: SGHNT, YYREEE (reference sequence). Trimming removed 2 bases at V and 5 bases at J, with 8 bases between. The CDR3 protein is CASSFSGNNEQFF. The CDR3 nucleotides read TGTGCCAGCAGCTTTTCCGGGAACAATGAGCAGTTCTTC.

This clone appeared a single time. The rearrangement links TRBV19 to TRBJ2-5; TRBD2 matches 7 bases. Per germline, CDR1 LNHDA and CDR2 SQIVND (reference sequence). Unmatched junction bases numbered 14, after V lost 7 bases and J lost 0 bases. The CDR3 length is 17 residues. The CDR3 coding sequence is TGTGCCAGTACCGCCACTCTAGCGGCCTCGTACCAAGAGACCCAGTACTTC. It encodes CASTATLAASYQETQYF.

This chain links TRBV7-9 with TRBJ2-3; no firm D call. This CDR3 is built from 11 residues. V was cut by 5 bases and J by 5 bases, with 5 bases left in between. Germline lookup yields CDR1 SEHNR and CDR2 FQNEAQ (reference sequence). The CDR3 loop reads CASSPLDTQYF. The CDR3 DNA is TGTGCCAGCAGCCCGTTAGATACGCAGTATTTT.

This chain's CDR3 is CASRVTAALQETQYF. CDR3 nucleotides: TGTGCCAGCAGGGTGACAGCCGCTCTTCAAGAGACCCAGTACTTC. This sequence joins TRBV7-7 and TRBJ2-5; tentatively, D is TRBD1 (5 bases). This CDR3 contains 15 residues. V dropped 6 bases and J dropped 2 bases, with 16 bases sitting between them. Germline V lookup: CDR1 SSHAT, CDR2 FNYEAQ (reference sequence).

The chain carries TRBV19 and TRBJ2-3; TRBD2 matches 15 bases. V lost 4 bases, J lost 7 bases, and 3 bases stayed unmatched. CDR1 LNHDA and CDR2 SQIVND come from the germline V gene (reference sequence). The CDR3 contains 15 residues. CDR3: CASSTGTSGRNTQYF. CDR3 coding DNA: TGTGCCAGTAGTACTGGGACTAGCGGGAGGAATACGCAGTATTTT. Looking up the rest from reference TRBV19 and TRBJ2-3 gives the full variable domain: DGGITQSPKYLFRKEGQNVTLSCEQNLNHDAMYWYRQDPGQGLRLIYYSQIVNDFQKGDIAEGYSVSREKKESFPLTVTSAQKNPTAFYLCASSTGTSGRNTQYFGPGTRLTVL.